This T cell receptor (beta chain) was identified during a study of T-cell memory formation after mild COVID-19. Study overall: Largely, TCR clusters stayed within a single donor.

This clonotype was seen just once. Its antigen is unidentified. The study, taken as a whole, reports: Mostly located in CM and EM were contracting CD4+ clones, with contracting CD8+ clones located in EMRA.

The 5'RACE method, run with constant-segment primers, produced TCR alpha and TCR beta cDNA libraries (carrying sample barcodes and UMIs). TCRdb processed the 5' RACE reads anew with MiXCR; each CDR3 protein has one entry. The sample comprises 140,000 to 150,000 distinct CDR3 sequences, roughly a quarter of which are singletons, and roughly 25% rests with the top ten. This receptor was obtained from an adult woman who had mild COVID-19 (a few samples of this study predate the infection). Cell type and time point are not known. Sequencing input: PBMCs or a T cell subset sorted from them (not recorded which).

In nucleotides, the CDR3 is TGTGCCAGCAGAGAGTTAGCGGGAGTTACCTACGAGCAGTACTTC. Amino acids: CASRELAGVTYEQYF. This sequence joins TRBV27 and TRBJ2-7, with 9 bases identical to TRBD2. The V gene's germline CDR1 is MNHEY and CDR2 SMNVEV (reference sequence). V shed 6 bases and J 2 bases; nucleotides not matched to a gene: 8. The CDR3 runs 15 residues.